This T cell receptor (beta chain) derives from a study of cytomegalovirus exposure and HLA in healthy donors. Study-wide findings and caveats: For most TCR beta V segments, an earlier analysis put the productive rate at about 87% or about 30% of the time. As a later analysis showed, a missense DCLRE1C variant was linked to trimming of TCR beta V- and J-genes. Associated with cytomegalovirus, according to the listing, were 150 to 200 TCR beta chains.

Comment on this clone: What it binds is unknown. The sample has other DNA sequences that encode this CDR3 too.

The PCR was carried out with 60 Vbeta primers and 13 Jbeta primers. The data were produced by immunoSEQ multiplex PCR, yet TCRdb's version contains in-frame clones alone and is incomplete. The table records hundreds of thousands of clones, less than 80% of them present only once. The germline V gene encodes CDR1 SGHRS and CDR2 YFSETQ. The CDR3 is 12 residues long. The V end lost 5 bases, the J end lost 0 bases, and 6 bases lay between the germline ends. The specimen was PBMCs. This TCR was sampled from a girl aged 2-10 years in good health and CMV-seronegative. This chain links TRBV5-1 with TRBJ2-7; D gene ambiguous. CDR3 amino acids: CASSSSSYEQYF. The CDR3 DNA reads as TGCGCCAGCAGTTCGAGCTCCTACGAGCAGTACTTC. The whole variable domain, filled in from reference TRBV5-1 and TRBJ2-7, reads KAGVTQTPRYLIKTRGQQVTLSCSPISGHRSVSWYQQTPGQGLQFLFEYFSETQRNKGNFPGRFSGRQFSNSRSEMNVSTLELGDSALYLCASSSSSYEQYFGPGTRLTVT.